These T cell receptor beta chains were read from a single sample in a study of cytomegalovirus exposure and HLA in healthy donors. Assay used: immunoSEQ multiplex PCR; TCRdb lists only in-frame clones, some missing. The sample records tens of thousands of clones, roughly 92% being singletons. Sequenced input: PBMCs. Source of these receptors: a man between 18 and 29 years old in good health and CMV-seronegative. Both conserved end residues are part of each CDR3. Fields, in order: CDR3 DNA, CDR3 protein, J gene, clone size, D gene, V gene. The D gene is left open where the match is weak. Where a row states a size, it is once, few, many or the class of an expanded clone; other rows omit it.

cdr3_nt: TGTGCCAGCAGCACAAACAGGGCTGGCTACACCTTC
cdr3_aa: CASSTNRAGYTF
j_call: TRBJ1-2
clone_size: -
d_call: -
v_call: TRBV11-2

cdr3_nt: TGTGCCAGTAGTGTGGAGGACAGCGTAGACAATCAGCCCCAGCATTTT
cdr3_aa: CASSVEDSVDNQPQHF
j_call: TRBJ1-5
clone_size: -
d_call: -
v_call: TRBV19

cdr3_nt: TGTGCCAGCAGTGAAGCGCGTGCTAGCGGGGTCTACGAGCAGTACTTC
cdr3_aa: CASSEARASGVYEQYF
j_call: TRBJ2-7
clone_size: -
d_call: TRBD2
v_call: TRBV2

cdr3_nt: TGTGCCAGCAGCTTATACGGGATAAGGACAGATACGCAGTATTTT
cdr3_aa: CASSLYGIRTDTQYF
j_call: TRBJ2-3
clone_size: once
d_call: -
v_call: TRBV7-2

cdr3_nt: TGTGCCAGCAGCCCGAGAGCGGGAGTGGCAGATACGCAGTATTTT
cdr3_aa: CASSPRAGVADTQYF
j_call: TRBJ2-3
clone_size: -
d_call: TRBD2
v_call: TRBV5-8

cdr3_nt: TGCGCCACCTCTCCGGCGGGAGCCCACAATGAGCAGTTCTTC
cdr3_aa: CATSPAGAHNEQFF
j_call: TRBJ2-1
clone_size: -
d_call: TRBD2
v_call: TRBV4-3

cdr3_nt: TGTGCCAGCAGCTTGGCTTACTTCACAGATACGCAGTATTTT
cdr3_aa: CASSLAYFTDTQYF
j_call: TRBJ2-3
clone_size: -
d_call: -
v_call: TRBV5-5

cdr3_nt: TGTGCCAGCAGCTTGACTGTAAATGAGCAGTTCTTC
cdr3_aa: CASSLTVNEQFF
j_call: TRBJ2-1
clone_size: -
d_call: -
v_call: TRBV7-6

cdr3_nt: TGTGCCAGCAGTTCCAGGTCAGGGCAGGGAGGGGTTCAGCCCCAGCATTTT
cdr3_aa: CASSSRSGQGGVQPQHF
j_call: TRBJ1-5
clone_size: -
d_call: -
v_call: TRBV28

cdr3_nt: TGTGCCAGCAGCTTTAGCGGGAGGTCCACAGATACGCAGTATTTT
cdr3_aa: CASSFSGRSTDTQYF
j_call: TRBJ2-3
clone_size: once
d_call: TRBD2
v_call: TRBV7-2

cdr3_nt: TGTGCCAGCAGTGAAAGGGCTAGCGGGGGTCAAGAGACCCAGTACTTC
cdr3_aa: CASSERASGGQETQYF
j_call: TRBJ2-5
clone_size: -
d_call: TRBD2
v_call: TRBV2

cdr3_nt: TGCGCCAGCAGCTCGATAAGCGGGACCTCCGGGGAGCTGTTTTTT
cdr3_aa: CASSSISGTSGELFF
j_call: TRBJ2-2
clone_size: -
d_call: TRBD2
v_call: TRBV4-3

cdr3_nt: TGTGCCAGCAGCTTGGTATTTGGGACTATGGGCCGGGATGAGCAGTTCTTC
cdr3_aa: CASSLVFGTMGRDEQFF
j_call: TRBJ2-1
clone_size: once
d_call: TRBD2
v_call: TRBV5-6

cdr3_nt: TGTGCCAGCAGCCTGGGAGACTCTTCGGGGACCCAGTACTTC
cdr3_aa: CASSLGDSSGTQYF
j_call: TRBJ2-5
clone_size: -
d_call: -
v_call: TRBV27

cdr3_nt: TGCGCCAGCAGCTTTGCGGACTTAATGTCAGATACGCAGTATTTT
cdr3_aa: CASSFADLMSDTQYF
j_call: TRBJ2-3
clone_size: -
d_call: -
v_call: TRBV5-1

cdr3_nt: TGCGCCAGCAGCTTGGATAGCGGGAAGGGAGATACGCAGTATTTT
cdr3_aa: CASSLDSGKGDTQYF
j_call: TRBJ2-3
clone_size: -
d_call: TRBD2
v_call: TRBV5-1

cdr3_nt: TGTGCCAGCAGTGAATATGCGGGGGGATCCTACAACTACGAGCAGTACTTC
cdr3_aa: CASSEYAGGSYNYEQYF
j_call: TRBJ2-7
clone_size: once
d_call: TRBD2
v_call: TRBV25-1

cdr3_nt: TGTGCCAGCAGTTTTTCCCTAGCCCAGCATTTT
cdr3_aa: CASSFSLAQHF
j_call: TRBJ1-5
clone_size: once
d_call: -
v_call: TRBV28

cdr3_nt: TGTGCCATCAGTGAGACTTGGACTAGCGGGAGAGAGTCCTACAATGAGCAGTTCTTC
cdr3_aa: CAISETWTSGRESYNEQFF
j_call: TRBJ2-1
clone_size: -
d_call: TRBD2
v_call: TRBV10-3

cdr3_nt: TGCAGTGCTAGATCCCCTGGGGAGCTGTTTTTT
cdr3_aa: CSARSPGELFF
j_call: TRBJ2-2
clone_size: -
d_call: -
v_call: TRBV20-1

cdr3_nt: TGTGCCAGCACCGACTCTGGACTAGCGGGAGGCGGGGAGGCCCAGTACTTC
cdr3_aa: CASTDSGLAGGGEAQYF
j_call: TRBJ2-5
clone_size: -
d_call: TRBD2
v_call: TRBV5-6

cdr3_nt: TGTGCCAGCAGTTCCAGACAGTACAATCAGCCCCAGCATTTT
cdr3_aa: CASSSRQYNQPQHF
j_call: TRBJ1-5
clone_size: -
d_call: -
v_call: TRBV28

cdr3_nt: TGTGCCAGCAGCGTAGAGGGGGCCCTCCGAAGCACAGATACGCAGTATTTT
cdr3_aa: CASSVEGALRSTDTQYF
j_call: TRBJ2-3
clone_size: once
d_call: TRBD1
v_call: TRBV9

cdr3_nt: TGTGCCAGCAGGAGAGTAGCTTCCGATGAGCAGTTCTTC
cdr3_aa: CASRRVASDEQFF
j_call: TRBJ2-1
clone_size: -
d_call: -
v_call: TRBV2

cdr3_nt: TGTGCCAGCAGCACAGGGGTGAGCTCCTACAATGAGCAGTTCTTC
cdr3_aa: CASSTGVSSYNEQFF
j_call: TRBJ2-1
clone_size: -
d_call: TRBD1
v_call: TRBV11-2

cdr3_nt: TGTGCCAGCAGCTTAGTACGGGGGACTCCCCACGAGCAGTACTTC
cdr3_aa: CASSLVRGTPHEQYF
j_call: TRBJ2-7
clone_size: -
d_call: -
v_call: TRBV11-2

cdr3_nt: TGCGCCAGCAGCCAAGCGGGGGGGAATGAGCAGTTCTTC
cdr3_aa: CASSQAGGNEQFF
j_call: TRBJ2-1
clone_size: -
d_call: TRBD2
v_call: TRBV4-3

cdr3_nt: TGTGCCAGCAGCTTAGCCGGAGTACGCGAGCAGTACTTC
cdr3_aa: CASSLAGVREQYF
j_call: TRBJ2-7
clone_size: -
d_call: -
v_call: TRBV7-9

cdr3_nt: TGTGCCAGCAGCGGGCCGGGACTAGTTCTAAACTACGAGCAGTACTTC
cdr3_aa: CASSGPGLVLNYEQYF
j_call: TRBJ2-7
clone_size: -
d_call: TRBD2
v_call: TRBV7-8

cdr3_nt: TGTGCCAGCAGCTTAGGACTAGCGGACGATACGCAGTATTTT
cdr3_aa: CASSLGLADDTQYF
j_call: TRBJ2-3
clone_size: -
d_call: TRBD2
v_call: TRBV5-6

cdr3_nt: TGTGCCAGCAGCCTCTACTACGAGCAGTACTTC
cdr3_aa: CASSLYYEQYF
j_call: TRBJ2-7
clone_size: -
d_call: -
v_call: TRBV7-8

cdr3_nt: TGTGCCAGCAGAAGACAATTGGCGAACACCGGGGAGCTGTTTTTT
cdr3_aa: CASRRQLANTGELFF
j_call: TRBJ2-2
clone_size: -
d_call: -
v_call: TRBV5-4

cdr3_nt: TGTGCCAGCAGTTTGGTTACTAGTCCAGATACGCAGTATTTT
cdr3_aa: CASSLVTSPDTQYF
j_call: TRBJ2-3
clone_size: -
d_call: -
v_call: TRBV28

cdr3_nt: TGCGCCAGCAGTCGAAGATTCCCGGGACAGCGACCAAGTTCTAATGAAAAACTGTTTTTT
cdr3_aa: CASSRRFPGQRPSSNEKLFF
j_call: TRBJ1-4
clone_size: -
d_call: TRBD1
v_call: TRBV23-1

cdr3_nt: TGCAGCGTTGGACGGACTAGCGGGAGTAGTGAGCAGTTCTTC
cdr3_aa: CSVGRTSGSSEQFF
j_call: TRBJ2-1
clone_size: once
d_call: TRBD2
v_call: TRBV29-1

cdr3_nt: TGTGCCAGCAGCTTTGAAGCGGGAGGCGGGGAGGGGGCCAACGTCCTGACTTTC
cdr3_aa: CASSFEAGGGEGANVLTF
j_call: TRBJ2-6
clone_size: -
d_call: TRBD2
v_call: TRBV5-6

cdr3_nt: TGCGCCAGCAGCGCTCTAGCGGGGGGAGATACGCAGTATTTT
cdr3_aa: CASSALAGGDTQYF
j_call: TRBJ2-3
clone_size: once
d_call: TRBD2
v_call: TRBV10-2

cdr3_nt: TGTGCCAGCAGCTTAGTTGGAGGAGGGCAACAGCCCCAGCATTTT
cdr3_aa: CASSLVGGGQQPQHF
j_call: TRBJ1-5
clone_size: -
d_call: -
v_call: TRBV7-8

cdr3_nt: TGTGCCAGCAGTTTAGTTTCAGGGGTAAATCAGCCCCAGCATTTT
cdr3_aa: CASSLVSGVNQPQHF
j_call: TRBJ1-5
clone_size: -
d_call: -
v_call: TRBV27

cdr3_nt: TGTGCCAGCAGCGTCAAGGCGGGAGGGGAGCTGTTTTTT
cdr3_aa: CASSVKAGGELFF
j_call: TRBJ2-2
clone_size: -
d_call: -
v_call: TRBV7-2

cdr3_nt: TGCGCCAGCAGCCAACAAGGGGCTAGCGATAGCACAGATACGCAGTATTTT
cdr3_aa: CASSQQGASDSTDTQYF
j_call: TRBJ2-3
clone_size: few
d_call: -
v_call: TRBV4-3

cdr3_nt: TGCAGCGTTGTCGGGCTAGCCCTCTACAATGAGCAGTTCTTC
cdr3_aa: CSVVGLALYNEQFF
j_call: TRBJ2-1
clone_size: -
d_call: -
v_call: TRBV29-1

cdr3_nt: TGTGCCAGCAGTCCAAGGACAGGGTCGGGCTACACCTTC
cdr3_aa: CASSPRTGSGYTF
j_call: TRBJ1-2
clone_size: -
d_call: TRBD1
v_call: TRBV27

cdr3_nt: TGTGCCATCAGTGAGTCAGTGGGGGGCTCTGGGGCCAACGTCCTGACTTTC
cdr3_aa: CAISESVGGSGANVLTF
j_call: TRBJ2-6
clone_size: -
d_call: -
v_call: TRBV10-3

cdr3_nt: TGCGCCAGCAGCTTAGAGGACTTCACCTACGAGCAGTACTTC
cdr3_aa: CASSLEDFTYEQYF
j_call: TRBJ2-7
clone_size: -
d_call: -
v_call: TRBV5-1